Sequencing of this TCR beta chain was carried out in a study of Ad26.COV2.S vaccination and SARS-CoV-2 variants. Treatment in this sample: about 20 received Ad26.COV2.S at low or high dose, single or two shots; 5 received placebo; per-sample allocation not given. After the first vaccine or placebo injection, samples were drawn on day 63. Germline CDR1 and CDR2: SGHTA and FQGNSA. The J segment lost 6 bases and the V segment lost 4 bases, leaving 9 bases of the junction unmatched. This CDR3 spans 14 amino acids. Profiled with immunoSEQ multiplex PCR; TCRdb holds only in-frame clones, not every one. Here the sample spans a few hundred thousand clones, around 87% being singletons.

The specimen was peripheral blood, collected in a trial of Ad26.COV2.S vaccine versus placebo. The receptor's source is a person aged 18-65 years who received the Ad26.COV2.S COVID-19 vaccine or a placebo. The chain carries TRBV7-2 and TRBJ2-7; 7 bases are a match to TRBD1. CDR3 region: CASSSIGQVTEQYF. The DNA of the CDR3 is TGTGCCAGCAGCTCCATCGGACAGGTAACCGAGCAGTACTTC.